This T cell receptor (beta chain) was captured by sequencing in a study of T cell responses to AZD1222 COVID-19 vaccine. Across the whole study: Second-dose intervals of approximately 4 or approximately 12 weeks were pooled.

A remark on this clone: Its target is not known.

The study's findings and limits: Repertoire sampling happened only post peak T cell response.

Only in-frame clones appear in the TCRdb table, and some are missing; sequencing was by immunoSEQ multiplex PCR. The sample has nearly 95,000 clones, around 90% seen once. This CDR3 is built from 13 residues. Trimming left V 3 bases short and J 5 bases short, with 8 bases between. The sequences come from peripheral blood, collected on day 0 of AZD1222 vaccination. The chain has TRBV12-3 or TRBV12-4 and TRBJ2-1; D gene unclear. The clonotype originates from an adult in good health. CDR3 residues: CASSLGRNNEQFF. CDR3 nucleotide sequence: TGTGCCAGCAGTTTGGGTAGGAACAATGAGCAGTTCTTC.